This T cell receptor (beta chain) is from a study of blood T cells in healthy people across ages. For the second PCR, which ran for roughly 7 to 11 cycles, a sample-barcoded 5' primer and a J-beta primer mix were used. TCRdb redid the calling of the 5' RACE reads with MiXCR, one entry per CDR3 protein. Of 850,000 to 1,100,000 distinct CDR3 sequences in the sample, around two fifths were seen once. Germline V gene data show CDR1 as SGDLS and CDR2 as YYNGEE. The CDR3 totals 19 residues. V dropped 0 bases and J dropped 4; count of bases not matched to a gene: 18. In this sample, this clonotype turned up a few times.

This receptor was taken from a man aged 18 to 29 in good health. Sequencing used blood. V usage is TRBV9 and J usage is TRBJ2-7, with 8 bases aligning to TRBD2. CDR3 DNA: TGTGCCAGCAGCGTAGCCTATCCCGGGACTAGTGGACCGGGGTACGAGCAGTACTTC. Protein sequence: CASSVAYPGTSGPGYEQYF.